This T cell receptor (beta chain) comes out of a study of monozygotic twins with inflammatory bowel disease (dated by TCRdb to about 2019). Broadly, across the study: In total, about 28 monozygotic twin pairs made up the full study: 19 Danish pairs, all IBD-discordant, plus nine German pairs, of which four were IBD-concordant and five were IBD-discordant. Within discordant pairs, disease-associated traits were sought mainly by comparing IBD patients with their genetically identical healthy co-twins. Each individual had, on average, about 151 000 unique TCRalpha sequences and 181 000 unique TCRbeta sequences available for analysis.

Counted from cysteine to phenylalanine, this CDR3 has 14 amino acids. No DNA appears here. According to the germline V gene (reference sequence), CDR1 reads SGHNT and CDR2 reads YYREEE. Library prep was done by 5' RACE. The input for every TCR library was 3500 ng of total RNA. For each sample, cDNA synthesis was carried out in eight separate reactions using SMARTScribe reverse transcriptase. Unique molecular identifiers containing a 6-nucleotide sample barcode were introduced through template switching during cDNA synthesis. TCRalpha and TCRbeta cDNA was amplified in two nested PCRs of about 17 and 10 cycles, and bead purification was carried out after each PCR. Before amplification, the cDNA was both treated with uracil DNA-glycosylase and purified with the QIAquick PCR purification kit. In the second PCR, Illumina TruSeq-compatible adapters and sample-specific barcodes were added. Library quality and concentration were checked on TapeStation and Qubit, and libraries were pooled at around 4.7 ng each. The pooled libraries were sequenced with 2 x 100 bp reads and custom sequencing primers on an Illumina HiSeq2500 single-index Rapid Run. Per the source publication's procedure: MiGEC version 1.2.6 was used for UMI-based consensus assembly, which corrected PCR and sequencing errors. MiXCR version 2.1.1 was used to carry out V(D)J alignment, clonotype assembly and CDR3 extraction. Gene usage, clonotype sharing and MAIT/NKT TCR abundance were normalised by analysing the top 1000, 10 000 and 20 000 clonotypes per sample. After downsampling to 27 000 UMIs, diversity was calculated as the inverse Simpson index using the vegan R package. Paired Mann-Whitney U tests on discordant twin pairs were used, with Benjamini-Hochberg multiple-testing correction. TCRdb reprocessed the reads and provides one entry for every CDR3 protein sequence; no DNA is given. For this entry, the V and J calls and clone size follow TCRdb and not the study's own pipeline. In this sample's table one finds approximately 400,000 distinct CDR3 sequences. Less than 2.5% of the sample goes to the ten largest clones.

From each donor, a roughly 2.7 ml peripheral blood sample was collected into PAXgene tubes and kept at -80 degrees C. Without any T cell sorting, total RNA was extracted from whole blood using the PAXgene blood miRNA kit on an automated QIAcube. Peripheral blood from monozygotic twin pairs concordant or discordant for inflammatory bowel disease was subjected to deep TCRalpha and TCRbeta repertoire profiling with unique molecular barcoding. Smoking habits were recorded for all twin pairs, with individuals classified as current, former or never smokers. Of note for this clonotype: Its antigen is not yet known.

Broad study findings and their caveats: Repertoire similarity did not differ between concordant and discordant twins, possibly due to limited statistical power. The analysis was unable to tell apart different T cell subtypes. Fewer clonotypes were shared with other individuals by IBD patients than by healthy twins, most markedly in patients showing signs of disease activity. No single strong signal or clonotype linked to IBD turned up in the results, so the idea that one exists was not supported. IBD patients had lower TCRbeta repertoire diversity, measured by the inverse Simpson index, than their healthy co-twins. Background noise and inter-individual variability may have been introduced into the repertoires by the differing immunosuppressive treatments among patients.

This TCR came from a human donor with ulcerative colitis or Crohn's disease, or a healthy co-twin of an affected twin (not recorded which). Rearrangement joined TRBV5-4 to TRBJ2-1; TCRdb lists TRBD1, though no DNA is available to test this call. The material sequenced was blood. The CDR3 reads as follows: CASSSGGAFNEQFF.